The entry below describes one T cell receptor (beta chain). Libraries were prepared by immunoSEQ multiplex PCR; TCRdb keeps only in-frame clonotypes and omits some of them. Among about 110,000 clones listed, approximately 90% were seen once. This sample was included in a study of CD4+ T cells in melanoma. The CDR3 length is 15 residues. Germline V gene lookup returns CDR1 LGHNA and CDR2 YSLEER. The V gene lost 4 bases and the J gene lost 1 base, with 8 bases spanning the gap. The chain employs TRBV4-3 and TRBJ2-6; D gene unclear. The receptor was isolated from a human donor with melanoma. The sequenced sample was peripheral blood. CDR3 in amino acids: CASSPSGSGANVLTF. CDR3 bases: TGCGCCAGCAGCCCCTCTGGGTCTGGGGCCAACGTCCTGACTTTC.